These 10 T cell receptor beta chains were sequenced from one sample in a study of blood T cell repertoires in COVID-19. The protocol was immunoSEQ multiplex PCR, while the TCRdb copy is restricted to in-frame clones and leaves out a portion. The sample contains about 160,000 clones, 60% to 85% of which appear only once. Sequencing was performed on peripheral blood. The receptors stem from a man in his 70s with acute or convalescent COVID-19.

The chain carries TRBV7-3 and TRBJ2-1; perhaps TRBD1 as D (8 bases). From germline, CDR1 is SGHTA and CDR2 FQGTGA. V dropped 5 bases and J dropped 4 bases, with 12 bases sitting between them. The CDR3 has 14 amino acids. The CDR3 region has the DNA TGTGCCAGCAGCGAGCGGGACAGGTACAATGAGCAGTTCTTC. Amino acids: CASSERDRYNEQFF.

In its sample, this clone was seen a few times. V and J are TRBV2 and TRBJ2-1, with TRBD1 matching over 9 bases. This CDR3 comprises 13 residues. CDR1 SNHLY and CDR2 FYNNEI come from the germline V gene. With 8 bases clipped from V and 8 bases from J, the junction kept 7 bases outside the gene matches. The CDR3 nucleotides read TGTGCCAGCGAGACAGGGGGGAGGGATGAGCAGTTCTTC. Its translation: CASETGGRDEQFF.

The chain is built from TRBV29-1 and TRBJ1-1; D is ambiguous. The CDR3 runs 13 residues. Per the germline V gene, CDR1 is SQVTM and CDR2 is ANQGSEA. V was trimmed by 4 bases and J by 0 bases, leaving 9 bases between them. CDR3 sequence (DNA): TGCAGCGTTGGCGGTCGGGTGAACACTGAAGCTTTCTTT. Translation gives CSVGGRVNTEAFF.

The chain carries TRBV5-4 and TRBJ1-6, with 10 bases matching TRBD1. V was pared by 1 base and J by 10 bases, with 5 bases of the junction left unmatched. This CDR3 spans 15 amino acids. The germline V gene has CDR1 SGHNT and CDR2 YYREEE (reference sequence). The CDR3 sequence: CASSLFGTGESPLHF. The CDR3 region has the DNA TGTGCCAGCAGCTTGTTTGGGACAGGGGAATCACCCCTCCACTTT.

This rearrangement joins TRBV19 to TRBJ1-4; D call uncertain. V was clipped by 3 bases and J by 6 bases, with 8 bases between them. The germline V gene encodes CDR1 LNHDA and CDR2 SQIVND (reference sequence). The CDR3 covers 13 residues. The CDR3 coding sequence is TGTGCCAGTAGTATCTCAGGCTATGAAAAACTGTTTTTT. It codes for CASSISGYEKLFF.

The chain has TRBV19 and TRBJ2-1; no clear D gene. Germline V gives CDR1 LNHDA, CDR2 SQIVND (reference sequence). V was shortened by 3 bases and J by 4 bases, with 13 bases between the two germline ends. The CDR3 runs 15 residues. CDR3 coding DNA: TGTGCCAGTAGTATGACATACAGCCTGTACAATGAGCAGTTCTTC. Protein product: CASSMTYSLYNEQFF.

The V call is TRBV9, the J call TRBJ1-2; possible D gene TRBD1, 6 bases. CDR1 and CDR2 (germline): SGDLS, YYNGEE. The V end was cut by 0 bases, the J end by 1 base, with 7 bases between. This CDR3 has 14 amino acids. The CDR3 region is CASSVDRVNYGYTF. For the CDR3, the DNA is TGTGCCAGCAGCGTAGACAGGGTTAACTATGGCTACACCTTC.

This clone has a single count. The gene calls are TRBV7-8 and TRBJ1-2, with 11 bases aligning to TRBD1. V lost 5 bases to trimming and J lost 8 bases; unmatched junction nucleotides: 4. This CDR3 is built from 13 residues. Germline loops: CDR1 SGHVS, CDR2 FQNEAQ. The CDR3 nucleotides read TGTGCCAGCAGCCGGGGACAGGGGGAAGGCTACACCTTC. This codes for CASSRGQGEGYTF.

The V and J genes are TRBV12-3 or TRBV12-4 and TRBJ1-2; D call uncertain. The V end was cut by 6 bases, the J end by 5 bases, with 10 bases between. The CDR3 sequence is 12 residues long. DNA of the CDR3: TGTGCCAGCAGACAGTCCCCATATGGCTACACCTTC. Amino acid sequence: CASRQSPYGYTF.

CDR3 bases: TGTGCCAGCAGCCCATTCGGAGCTAGCACAGATACGCAGTATTTT. The encoded protein is CASSPFGASTDTQYF. The chain has TRBV7-3 and TRBJ2-3; D gene unclear. Trimming removed 5 bases from V and 0 bases from J, with 12 bases in between. Germline V gene lookup returns CDR1 SGHTA and CDR2 FQGTGA. The CDR3 loop spans 15 amino acids.